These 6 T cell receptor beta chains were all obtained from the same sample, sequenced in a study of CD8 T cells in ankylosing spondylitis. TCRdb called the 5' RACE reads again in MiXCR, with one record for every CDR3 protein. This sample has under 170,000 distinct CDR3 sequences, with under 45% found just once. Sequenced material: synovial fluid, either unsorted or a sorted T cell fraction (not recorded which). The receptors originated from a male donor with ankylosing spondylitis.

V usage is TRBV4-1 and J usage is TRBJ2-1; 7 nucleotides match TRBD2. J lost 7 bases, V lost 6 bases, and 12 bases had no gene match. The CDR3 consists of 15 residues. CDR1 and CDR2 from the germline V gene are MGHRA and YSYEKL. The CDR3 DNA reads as TGCGCCAGCAGTCGACCGGGACTACGGCCAAATGAGCAGTTCTTC. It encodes CASSRPGLRPNEQFF.

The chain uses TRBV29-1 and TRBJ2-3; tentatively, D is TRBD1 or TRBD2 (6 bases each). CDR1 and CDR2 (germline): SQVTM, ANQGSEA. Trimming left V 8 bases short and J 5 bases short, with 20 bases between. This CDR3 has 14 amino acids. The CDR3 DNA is TGCAGCACTCAGAGGGGGGCCCGAGTAGATACGCAGTATTTT. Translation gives CSTQRGARVDTQYF.

CDR3 sequence reads: CASSPQVGAPTRNTIYF. The CDR3 nucleotides are TGTGCCAGCAGTCCCCAGGTAGGGGCGCCCACGAGAAACACCATATATTTT. The chain uses TRBV12-3 or TRBV12-4 and TRBJ1-3; D might be TRBD1 (5 bases). The CDR3 is 17 residues long. Trimming took off 5 bases at V and 5 bases at J, with 22 bases between the two ends.

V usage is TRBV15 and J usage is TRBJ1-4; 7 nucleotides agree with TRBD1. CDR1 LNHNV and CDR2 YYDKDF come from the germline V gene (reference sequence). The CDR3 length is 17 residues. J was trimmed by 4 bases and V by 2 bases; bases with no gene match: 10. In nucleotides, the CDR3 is TGTGCCACCAGCAGAACCCGCCGGGACAGTTTTAATGAAAAACTGTTTTTT. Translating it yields CATSRTRRDSFNEKLFF.

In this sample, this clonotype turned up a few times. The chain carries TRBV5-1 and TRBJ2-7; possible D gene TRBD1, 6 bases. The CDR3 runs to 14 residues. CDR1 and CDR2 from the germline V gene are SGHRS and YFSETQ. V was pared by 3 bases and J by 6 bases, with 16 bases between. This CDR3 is CASSSDRIPGEQYF. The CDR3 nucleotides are TGCGCCAGCAGCTCGGACAGAATCCCTGGCGAGCAGTACTTC.

DNA for the CDR3: TGTGCCAGCAGCCTCCAGTGGACTAGCGGGTATAGCACAGATACGCAGTATTTT. Its protein is CASSLQWTSGYSTDTQYF. V is TRBV11-2 and J is TRBJ2-3; 11 bases fit TRBD2. The V segment lost 5 bases and the J segment 0 bases; nucleotides outside the gene matches: 10. The germline CDR1 and CDR2 sequences are SGHAT and FQNNGV. This CDR3 has 18 residues. The variable domain in full, completed from reference TRBV11-2 and TRBJ2-3, reads EAGVAQSPRYKIIEKRQSVAFWCNPISGHATLYWYQQILGQGPKLLIQFQNNGVVDDSQLPKDRFSAERLKGVDSTLKIQPAKLEDSAVYLCASSLQWTSGYSTDTQYFGPGTRLTVL.